What follows describes a single TCR beta chain. Methods used by the authors: Amplification of reference gene primers was used by the study to estimate nucleated cell counts. Generated by immunoSEQ multiplex PCR, the TCRdb table keeps only in-frame clones and is missing some. D and trimming come from the DNA, and the V and J calls and clone size come from that table. The table has tens of thousands of clones, more than 80% seen once. This sample stems from a study of blood T cell repertoires in COVID-19. About the study: Some COVID-19 samples were acute and others convalescent; all came from the United States, Italy and Spain. PBMCs, B-cell-depleted T cells, or T cells provided the cDNA or gDNA that made up the material.

Input material: peripheral blood. This receptor was obtained from a woman aged 55 to 70 with acute or convalescent COVID-19.

The CDR3 DNA reads as TGTGCCACGAGCGGTCAGGACAGGGGAATCGGGGGGAATTCACCCCTCCACTTT. It is translated as CATSGQDRGIGGNSPLHF. The chain uses TRBV15 and TRBJ1-6; TRBD1 matches 9 bases. The CDR3 totals 18 residues. The V and J ends lost 9 bases and 7 bases, in that order; junction bases with no gene match: 19. Germline-derived CDR1 and CDR2 are LNHNV and YYDKDF (reference sequence).